This T cell receptor beta chain was identified in a study of PD-L1 blockade in urothelial cancer. The CDR3 sequence is 14 residues long. Germline V CDR1 and CDR2: LNHDA, SQIVND (reference sequence). V was clipped by 5 bases and J by 2 bases; unmatched bases: 5. Regarding time point: peripheral blood 6 weeks after treatment start. Repertoires were generated with immunoSEQ multiplex PCR, while TCRdb's copy carries only in-frame clones and drops some. The repertoire has just over 35,000 clones, 84% of them found once; the top ten carry over 9.5%. J is TRBJ2-7 and V is TRBV19; TRBD1 matches at 8 bases. This TCR came from a man in his forties with urothelial cancer. The sequences come from PBMCs, collected around atezolizumab (anti-PD-L1) treatment. The chain's CDR3 is CASSPGTGPYEQYF. CDR3 DNA sequence: TGTGCCAGTAGTCCCGGGACAGGACCCTACGAGCAGTACTTC.